Listed below are T cell receptor beta chains from one sample, sequenced in a study of HIV-infected children after antiretroviral therapy interruption. TCRdb re-derived calls from the 3' RACE reads in MiXCR, one entry per CDR3 protein. The sample holds about 40,000 distinct CDR3 sequences, under 8% seen once. The sample in question was CD45RA+ CD4+ T cells from PBMCs, pooled from several time points, obtained from a donor given antiretroviral therapy, either interrupted or continuous. Receptors originate from a pool of human donors with HIV. The conserved cysteine and the conserved F or W are not part of the CDR3 here.

J gene,V gene,CDR3 protein
TRBJ1-1,TRBV24-1,ATSDLLGEAF
TRBJ2-7,TRBV5-1,ASSLITPQTYEQY
TRBJ2-3,TRBV18,ASSPLSGGGTDTQY
TRBJ2-2,TRBV29-1,SVPGQGVTGELF
TRBJ2-4,TRBV20-1,SARQGIVKNIQY
TRBJ1-6,TRBV25-1,ASTWGQGSYNSPLH
TRBJ1-2,TRBV7-2,ASSPGQGKGGYGYT
TRBJ2-3,TRBV18,ASSPQGSGRDTQY
TRBJ2-3,TRBV10-3,ATKRGLGDTQY
TRBJ2-7,TRBV7-2,ASSLAQRVPPYEQY
TRBJ2-3,TRBV6-1,ASSDVRSGGTDTQY
TRBJ2-7,TRBV4-3,ASSQDIGYEQY
TRBJ2-7,TRBV12-3/TRBV12-4,ASSLVGRQNTLY
TRBJ2-7,TRBV6-2/TRBV6-3,ASSQIRLAAPYEQY
TRBJ2-7,TRBV7-7,ASSPLTSWSQQY
TRBJ2-7,TRBV6-5,ATRGTRYEQY
TRBJ2-7,TRBV20-1,SAWDGRYEQY
TRBJ2-7,TRBV6-6,ASSYGWQASGEQY
TRBJ1-2,TRBV12-3/TRBV12-4,ASSLRRTVELYGYT
TRBJ2-1,TRBV7-9,ASSSIGDEQF
TRBJ2-1,TRBV6-4,ASGVTIRAEQF
TRBJ2-7,TRBV12-3/TRBV12-4,ASSARGTSGSGSYEQY
TRBJ2-2,TRBV11-2,ASSLVRNTGELF
TRBJ2-7,TRBV10-2,ASLGGLWSQSYEQY
TRBJ2-5,TRBV20-1,SARLASGREETQY
TRBJ2-5,TRBV12-3/TRBV12-4,ASSWTGQETQY
TRBJ2-7,TRBV10-3,AISEFRGLSYEQY
TRBJ1-5,TRBV19,ASSIVGDQPQH
TRBJ2-2,TRBV25-1,ASRTQGLELF
TRBJ2-3,TRBV3-1,ASRDGGADTQY
TRBJ2-1,TRBV5-1,ASSLAYNEQF
TRBJ2-3,TRBV28,ASSSDRGTLY
TRBJ2-5,TRBV12-3/TRBV12-4,ASSFTEETQY
TRBJ2-5,TRBV19,ASSVRADGETQY
TRBJ2-1,TRBV6-5,ASSSFSGGTNEQF
TRBJ2-1,TRBV4-3,ASSRRQGGAYNEQF
TRBJ1-6,TRBV7-2,ASSLAGATPLH
TRBJ1-5,TRBV19,ASSDGTGDNQPQH
TRBJ2-3,TRBV12-3/TRBV12-4,ASSPTDTQY
TRBJ2-5,TRBV24-1,ASGTSGSTETQY